Sequencing of this T cell receptor (beta chain) was carried out in a study of cytomegalovirus exposure and HLA in healthy donors. Details on this clone: What it recognizes is unknown.

There are 18 residues in the CDR3. V was clipped by 4 bases and J by 0 bases; unmatched bases: 8. Looked up from germline, CDR1 is MGHRA and CDR2 is YSYEKL. Researchers ran the PCR with 60 Vbeta and 13 Jbeta primers. Original methodology: Later, an analysis found 80 million or so unique TCR beta chains, and around 12 million of these were shared. The table came from immunoSEQ multiplex PCR; TCRdb's copy has only in-frame clones and leaves some out. Clone size and V and J calls were adopted from that table, with D and trimming inferred from the DNA. Of approximately 100,000 clones in the sample, about 77% were seen once. Study results and caveats: Trimming of TCR beta V- and J-genes showed a link, identified in a later analysis, to a missense DCLRE1C variant. Presence/absence analyses assumed roughly uniform sequencing depth across donors, which may not hold.

The chain employs TRBV4-1 and TRBJ2-6; 8 nucleotides align to TRBD1. This TCR derives from a middle-aged woman in good health and CMV-seronegative. The sequencing input was PBMCs. The CDR3 nucleotides are TGCGCCAGCAGCCCCTCCCGGACAGGGACCTCTGGGGCCAACGTCCTGACTTTC. As protein: CASSPSRTGTSGANVLTF.